The rows below give T cell receptor beta chains drawn from one sample of a study of response to subunit inactivated influenza vaccine. TCRdb processed the RT-PCR reads anew with MiXCR; each CDR3 protein has one entry. In the table there are a few hundred thousand distinct CDR3 sequences, 10% to 11% of which are singletons. The sample consisted of PBMCs from blood, taken roughly 45 days after vaccination. The receptors derive from a man in his fifties who received an inactivated influenza vaccine. Both conserved end residues are part of each CDR3. For some rows the clone size is stated as once, few or many, or as a class when expanded; others skip it.

clone_size v_call cdr3_length cdr3_aa
NA TRBV4-3 14 CASSQMAGAYEQYF
NA TRBV7-2 15 CASSADRGSYNEQFF
few TRBV28 17 CASSQQGRGPTGNEQFF
few TRBV7-8 17 CASSLVGPTRQRNIQYF
NA TRBV7-6 15 CASSLFGVGYNEQFF
many TRBV20-1 11 CSAKPLAGYTF
few TRBV7-9 17 CASSLDMARGNQETQYF
NA TRBV7-2 15 CASSLGRTSTDTQYF
many TRBV7-2 13 CASSWNLGNEQFF
many TRBV12-3/TRBV12-4 13 CASSADGPYEQYF
NA TRBV5-1 14 CASRHRQGLNEQYF
many TRBV7-9 15 CASSFDGGNADTQYF
NA TRBV9 17 CASSDRGRPTNTGELFF
many TRBV24-1 17 CATSERPGTPFTDTQYF
once TRBV12-3/TRBV12-4 17 CASSPGFGAGQGNEQFF
many TRBV5-1 14 CASSDRSSSYEQYF
NA TRBV15 15 CATSLGGGSTDTQYF
few TRBV29-1 19 CSVEGVLRDRGRYSYGYTF
NA TRBV5-1 15 CASSLDSGGFNEQFF
few TRBV5-1 16 CASSLRTGALGGELFF
many TRBV7-8 18 CASSSGWGYATNTGELFF
many TRBV5-6 14 CASRKGGNTDTQYF
few TRBV5-1 15 CASSWDGQGLDEQYF
many TRBV15 12 CATEEGPGGYTF
few TRBV20-1 15 CSARSLAGLQETQYF
many TRBV10-3 13 CATRTSGSYEQYF
NA TRBV7-2 15 CASSFTGGPYYEQYF
many TRBV7-9 14 CASRGGTNTGELFF
few TRBV7-2 14 CASSSGPGNYGYTF
once TRBV18 14 CASSPPGGANVLTF
few TRBV12-3/TRBV12-4 16 CASSLHGGLAKNIQYF
few TRBV7-8 18 CASGSGLAGNRGTDTQYF
many TRBV12-3/TRBV12-4 14 CASTIHAGTYEQYF
few TRBV11-1 13 CASSFQSYNEQFF
few TRBV28 14 CASSPFSSSYEQYF
NA TRBV24-1 12 CATSFSPGELFF
NA TRBV20-1 13 CSAGRQGNQPQHF
few TRBV2 15 CASGPGLAYGNEQFF
many TRBV18 16 CASSPPNAGEGYEQYF
NA TRBV4-1 17 CASSQGLRQALSYEQYF
many TRBV7-2 15 CASSSLAGAGYEQYF
NA TRBV6-5 14 CASSFRQGGNEQFF
NA TRBV6-2/TRBV6-3 14 CASWDRGPTDTQYF
NA TRBV6-1 16 CASSTVGQVSSYEQYF
once TRBV29-1 15 CSVEIDFRRTDTQYF
NA TRBV5-5 13 CASSYPGLNEQFF
NA TRBV5-1 15 CASSIGQGASYEQYF
NA TRBV6-1 14 CASSEDRVQETQYF
NA TRBV7-2 15 CASRESGRASYEQYF
many TRBV27 16 CASSLLVGEAYNEQFF
NA TRBV24-1 15 CATSTSGRFTGELFF
NA TRBV6-2/TRBV6-3 16 CASRNGVGPYGTEAFF
few TRBV20-1 14 CSARSSTRWDEQYF
many TRBV7-8 14 CASSTGPANYEQYF
NA TRBV28 15 CASSLSRGGYYGYTF
few TRBV5-1 17 CASSLGEILQPGNEQFF
few TRBV2 15 CASSVVAGTAYEQYF
NA TRBV20-1 16 CCARPAGLLSNQPQHF